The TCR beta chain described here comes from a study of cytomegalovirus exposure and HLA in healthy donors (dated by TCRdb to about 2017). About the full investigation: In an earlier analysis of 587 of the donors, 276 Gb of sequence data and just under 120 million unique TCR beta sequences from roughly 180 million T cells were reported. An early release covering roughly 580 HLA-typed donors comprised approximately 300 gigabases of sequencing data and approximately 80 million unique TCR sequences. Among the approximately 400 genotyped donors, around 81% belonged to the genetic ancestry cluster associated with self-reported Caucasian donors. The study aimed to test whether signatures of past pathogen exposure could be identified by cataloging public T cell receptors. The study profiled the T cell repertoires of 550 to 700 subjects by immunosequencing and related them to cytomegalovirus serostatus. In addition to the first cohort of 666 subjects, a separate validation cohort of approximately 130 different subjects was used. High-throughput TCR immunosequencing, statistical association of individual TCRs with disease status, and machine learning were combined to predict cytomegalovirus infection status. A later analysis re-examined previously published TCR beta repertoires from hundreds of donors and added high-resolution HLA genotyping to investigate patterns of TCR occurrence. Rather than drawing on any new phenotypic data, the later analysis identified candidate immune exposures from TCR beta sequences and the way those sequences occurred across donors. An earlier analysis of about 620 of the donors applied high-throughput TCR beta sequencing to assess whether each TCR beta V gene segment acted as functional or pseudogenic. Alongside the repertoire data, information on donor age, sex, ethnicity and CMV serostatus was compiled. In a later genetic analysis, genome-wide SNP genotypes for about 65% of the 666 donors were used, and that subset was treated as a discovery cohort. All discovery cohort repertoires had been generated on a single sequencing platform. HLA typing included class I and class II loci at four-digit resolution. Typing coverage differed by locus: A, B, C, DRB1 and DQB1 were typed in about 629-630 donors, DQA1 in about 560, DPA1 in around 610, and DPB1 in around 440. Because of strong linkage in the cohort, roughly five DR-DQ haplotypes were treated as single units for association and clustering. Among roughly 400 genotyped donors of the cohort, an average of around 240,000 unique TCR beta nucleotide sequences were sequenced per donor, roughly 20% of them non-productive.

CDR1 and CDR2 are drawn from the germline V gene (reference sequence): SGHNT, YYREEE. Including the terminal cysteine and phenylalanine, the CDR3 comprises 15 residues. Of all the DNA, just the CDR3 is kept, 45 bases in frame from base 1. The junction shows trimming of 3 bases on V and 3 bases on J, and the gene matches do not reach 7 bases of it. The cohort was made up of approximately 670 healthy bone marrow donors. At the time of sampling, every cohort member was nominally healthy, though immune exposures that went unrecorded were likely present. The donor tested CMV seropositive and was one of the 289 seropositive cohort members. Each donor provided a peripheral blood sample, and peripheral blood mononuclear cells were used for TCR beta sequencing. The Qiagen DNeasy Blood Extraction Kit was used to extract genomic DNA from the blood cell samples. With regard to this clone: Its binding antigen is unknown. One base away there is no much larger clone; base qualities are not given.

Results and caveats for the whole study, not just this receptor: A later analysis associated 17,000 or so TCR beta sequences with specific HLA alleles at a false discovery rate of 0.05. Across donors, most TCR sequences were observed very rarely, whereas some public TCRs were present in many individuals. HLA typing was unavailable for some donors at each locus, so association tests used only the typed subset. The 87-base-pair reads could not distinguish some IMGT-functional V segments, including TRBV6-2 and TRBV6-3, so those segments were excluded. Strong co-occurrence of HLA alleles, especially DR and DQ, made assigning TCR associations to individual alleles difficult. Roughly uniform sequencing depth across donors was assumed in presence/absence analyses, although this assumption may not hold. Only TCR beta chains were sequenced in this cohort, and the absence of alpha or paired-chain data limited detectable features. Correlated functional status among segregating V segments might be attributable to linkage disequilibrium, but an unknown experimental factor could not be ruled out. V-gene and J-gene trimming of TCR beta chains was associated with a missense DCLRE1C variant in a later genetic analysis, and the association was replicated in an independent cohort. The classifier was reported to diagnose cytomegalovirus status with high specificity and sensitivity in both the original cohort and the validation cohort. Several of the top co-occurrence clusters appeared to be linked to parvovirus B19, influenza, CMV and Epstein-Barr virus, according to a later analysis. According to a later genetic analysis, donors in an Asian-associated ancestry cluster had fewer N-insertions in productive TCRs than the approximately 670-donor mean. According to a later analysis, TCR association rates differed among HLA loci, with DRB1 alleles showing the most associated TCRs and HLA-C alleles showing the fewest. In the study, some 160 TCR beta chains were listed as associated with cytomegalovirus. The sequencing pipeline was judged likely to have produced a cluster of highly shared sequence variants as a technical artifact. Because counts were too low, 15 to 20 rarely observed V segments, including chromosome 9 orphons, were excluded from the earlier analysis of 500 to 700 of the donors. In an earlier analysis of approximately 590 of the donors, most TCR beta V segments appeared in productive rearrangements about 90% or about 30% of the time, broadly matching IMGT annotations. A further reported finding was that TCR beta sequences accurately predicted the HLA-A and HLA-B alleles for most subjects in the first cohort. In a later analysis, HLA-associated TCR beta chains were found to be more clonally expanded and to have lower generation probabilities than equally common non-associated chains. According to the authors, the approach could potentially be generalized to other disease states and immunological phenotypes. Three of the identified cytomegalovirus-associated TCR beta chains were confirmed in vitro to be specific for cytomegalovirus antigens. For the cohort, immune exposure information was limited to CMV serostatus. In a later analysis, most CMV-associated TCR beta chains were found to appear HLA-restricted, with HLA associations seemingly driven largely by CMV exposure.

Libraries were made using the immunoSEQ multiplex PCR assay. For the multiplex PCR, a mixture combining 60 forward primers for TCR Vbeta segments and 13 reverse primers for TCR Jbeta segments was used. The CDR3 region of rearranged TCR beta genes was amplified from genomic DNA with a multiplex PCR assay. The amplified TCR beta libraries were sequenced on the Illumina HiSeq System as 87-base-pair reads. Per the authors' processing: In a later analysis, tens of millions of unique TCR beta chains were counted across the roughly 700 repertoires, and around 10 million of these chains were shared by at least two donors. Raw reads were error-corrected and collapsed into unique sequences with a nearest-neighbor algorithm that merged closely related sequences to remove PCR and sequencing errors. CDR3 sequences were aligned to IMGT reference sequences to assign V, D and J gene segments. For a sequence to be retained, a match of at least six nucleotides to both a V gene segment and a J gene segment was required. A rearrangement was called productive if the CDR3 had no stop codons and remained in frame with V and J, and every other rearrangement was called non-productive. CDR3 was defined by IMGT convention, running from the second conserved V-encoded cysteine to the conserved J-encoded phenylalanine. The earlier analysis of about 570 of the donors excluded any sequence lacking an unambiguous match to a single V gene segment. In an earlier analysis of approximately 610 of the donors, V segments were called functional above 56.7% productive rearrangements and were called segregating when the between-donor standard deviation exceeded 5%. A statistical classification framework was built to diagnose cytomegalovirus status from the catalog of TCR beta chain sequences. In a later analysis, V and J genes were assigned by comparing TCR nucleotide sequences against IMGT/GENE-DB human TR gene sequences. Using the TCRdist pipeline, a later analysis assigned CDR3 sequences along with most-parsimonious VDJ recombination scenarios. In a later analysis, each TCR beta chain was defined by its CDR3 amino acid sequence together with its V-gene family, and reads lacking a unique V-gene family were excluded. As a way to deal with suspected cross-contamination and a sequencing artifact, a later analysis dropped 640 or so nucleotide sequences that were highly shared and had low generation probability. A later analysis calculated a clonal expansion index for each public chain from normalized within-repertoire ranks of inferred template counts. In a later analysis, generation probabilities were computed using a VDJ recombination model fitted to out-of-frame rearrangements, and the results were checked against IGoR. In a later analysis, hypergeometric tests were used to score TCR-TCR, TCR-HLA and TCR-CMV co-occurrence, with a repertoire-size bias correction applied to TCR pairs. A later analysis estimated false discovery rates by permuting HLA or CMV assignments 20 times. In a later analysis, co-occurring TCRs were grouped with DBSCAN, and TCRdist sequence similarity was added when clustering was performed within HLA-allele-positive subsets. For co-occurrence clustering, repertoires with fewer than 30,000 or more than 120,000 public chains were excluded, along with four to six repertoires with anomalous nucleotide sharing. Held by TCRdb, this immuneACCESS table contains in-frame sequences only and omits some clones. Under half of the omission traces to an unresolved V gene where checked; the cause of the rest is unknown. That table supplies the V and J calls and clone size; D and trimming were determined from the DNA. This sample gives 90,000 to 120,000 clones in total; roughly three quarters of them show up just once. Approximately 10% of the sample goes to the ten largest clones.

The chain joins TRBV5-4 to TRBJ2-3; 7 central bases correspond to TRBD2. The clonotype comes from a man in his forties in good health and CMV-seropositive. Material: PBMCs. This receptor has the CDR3 CASSSDGGGTDTQYF. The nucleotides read TGTGCCAGCAGCTCCGACGGGGGAGGGACAGATACGCAGTATTTT.